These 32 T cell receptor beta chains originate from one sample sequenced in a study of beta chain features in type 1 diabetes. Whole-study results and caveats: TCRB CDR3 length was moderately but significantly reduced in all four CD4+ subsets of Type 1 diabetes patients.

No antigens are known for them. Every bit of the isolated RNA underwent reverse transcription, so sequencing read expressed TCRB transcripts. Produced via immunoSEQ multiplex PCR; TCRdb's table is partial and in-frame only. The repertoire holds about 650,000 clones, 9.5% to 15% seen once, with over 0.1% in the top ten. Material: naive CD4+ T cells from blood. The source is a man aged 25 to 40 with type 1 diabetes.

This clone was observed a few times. CDR3 nucleotides: TGTGCCAGCAGCTCGCTAGCGGGGGCACCCTACGAGCAGTACTTC. This codes for CASSSLAGAPYEQYF. This chain connects TRBV7-2 to TRBJ2-7; 10 nucleotides align to TRBD2. V was pared by 4 bases and J by 2 bases, with 5 bases of the junction left unmatched. CDR1 is SGHTA, CDR2 FQGNSA, per germline. This CDR3 region has 15 residues.

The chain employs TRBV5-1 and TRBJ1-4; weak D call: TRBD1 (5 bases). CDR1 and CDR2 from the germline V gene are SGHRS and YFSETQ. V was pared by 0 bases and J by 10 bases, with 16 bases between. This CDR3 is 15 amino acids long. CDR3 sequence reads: CASSLERIGARKLFF. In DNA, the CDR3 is TGCGCCAGCAGCTTGGAGCGAATCGGGGCAAGAAAACTGTTTTTT.

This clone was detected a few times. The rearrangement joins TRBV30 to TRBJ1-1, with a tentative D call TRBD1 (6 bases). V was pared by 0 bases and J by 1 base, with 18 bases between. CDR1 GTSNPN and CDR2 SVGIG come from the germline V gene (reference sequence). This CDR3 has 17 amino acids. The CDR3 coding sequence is TGTGCCTGGAGTGTACTTTCAGGGGACAAGGAGAACACTGAAGCTTTCTTT. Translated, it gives CAWSVLSGDKENTEAFF.

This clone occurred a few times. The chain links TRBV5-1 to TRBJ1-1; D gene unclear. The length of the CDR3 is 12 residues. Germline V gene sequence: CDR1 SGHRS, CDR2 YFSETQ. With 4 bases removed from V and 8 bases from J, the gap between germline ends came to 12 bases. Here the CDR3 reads CASSDPGNEAFF. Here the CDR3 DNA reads TGCGCCAGCAGCGACCCGGGAAACGAAGCTTTCTTT.

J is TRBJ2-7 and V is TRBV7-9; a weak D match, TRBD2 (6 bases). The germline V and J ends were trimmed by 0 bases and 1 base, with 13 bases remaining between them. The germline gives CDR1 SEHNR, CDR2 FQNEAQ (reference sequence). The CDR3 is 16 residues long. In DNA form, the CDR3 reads TGTGCCAGCAGCTTAGCGGCAGGGAGCGGGTCCTACGAGCAGTACTTC. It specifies CASSLAAGSGSYEQYF.

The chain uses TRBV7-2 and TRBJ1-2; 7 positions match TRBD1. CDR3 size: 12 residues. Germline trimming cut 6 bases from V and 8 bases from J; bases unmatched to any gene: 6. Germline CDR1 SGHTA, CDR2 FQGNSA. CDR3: CASRGDSEGYTF. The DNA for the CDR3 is TGTGCCAGCAGGGGGGACAGTGAGGGCTACACCTTC.

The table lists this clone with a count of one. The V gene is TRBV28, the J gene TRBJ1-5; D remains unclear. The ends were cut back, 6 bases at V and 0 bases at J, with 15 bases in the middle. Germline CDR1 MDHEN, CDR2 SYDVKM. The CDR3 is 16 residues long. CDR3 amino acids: CASREGLRGSNQPQHF. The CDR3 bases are TGTGCCAGCAGGGAAGGGTTGCGGGGTAGCAATCAGCCCCAGCATTTT.

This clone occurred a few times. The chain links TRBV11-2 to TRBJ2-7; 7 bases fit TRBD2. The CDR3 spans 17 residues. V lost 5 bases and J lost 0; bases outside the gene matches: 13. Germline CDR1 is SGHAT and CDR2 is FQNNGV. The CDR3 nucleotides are TGTGCCAGCAGCCTTACTGGCGGGGGTTTCCCCTCCTACGAGCAGTACTTC. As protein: CASSLTGGGFPSYEQYF. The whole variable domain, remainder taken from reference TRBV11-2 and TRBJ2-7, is EAGVAQSPRYKIIEKRQSVAFWCNPISGHATLYWYQQILGQGPKLLIQFQNNGVVDDSQLPKDRFSAERLKGVDSTLKIQPAKLEDSAVYLCASSLTGGGFPSYEQYFGPGTRLTVT.

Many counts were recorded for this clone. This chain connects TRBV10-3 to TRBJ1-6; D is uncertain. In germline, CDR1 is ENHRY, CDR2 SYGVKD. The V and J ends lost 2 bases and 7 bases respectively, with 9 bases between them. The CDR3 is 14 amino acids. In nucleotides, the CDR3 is TGTGCCATCAGTGAGGCTGATAAGAATTCACCCCTCCACTTT. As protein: CAISEADKNSPLHF.

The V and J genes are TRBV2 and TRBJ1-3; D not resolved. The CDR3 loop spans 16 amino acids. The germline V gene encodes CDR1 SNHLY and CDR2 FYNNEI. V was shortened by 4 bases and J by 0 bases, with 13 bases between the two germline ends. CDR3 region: CASSGTAPSSGNTIYF. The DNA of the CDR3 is TGTGCCAGCAGTGGGACCGCGCCAAGCTCTGGAAACACCATATATTTT.

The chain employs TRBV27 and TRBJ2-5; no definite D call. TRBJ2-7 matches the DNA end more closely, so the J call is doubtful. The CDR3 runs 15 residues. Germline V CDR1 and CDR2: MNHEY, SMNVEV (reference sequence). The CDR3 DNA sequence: TGTGCCAGCAGTTTTTTTGGACGGCGCTCCTACGAGCAGTACTTC. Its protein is CASSFFGRRSYEQYF.

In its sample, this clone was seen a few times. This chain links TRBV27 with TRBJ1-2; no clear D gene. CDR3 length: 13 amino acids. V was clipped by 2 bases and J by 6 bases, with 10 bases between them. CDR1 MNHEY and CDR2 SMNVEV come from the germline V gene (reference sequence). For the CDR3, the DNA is TGTGCCAGCAGTTTAGCCTCCGGGGATGGCTACACCTTC. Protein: CASSLASGDGYTF.

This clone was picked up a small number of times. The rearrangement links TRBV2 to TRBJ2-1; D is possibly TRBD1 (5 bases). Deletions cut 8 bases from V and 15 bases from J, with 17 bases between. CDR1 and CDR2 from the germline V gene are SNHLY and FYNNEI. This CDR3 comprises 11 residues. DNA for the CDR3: TGTGCCAGCTCTCCGGCCAGGGAATGGTTCTTC. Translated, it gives CASSPAREWFF.

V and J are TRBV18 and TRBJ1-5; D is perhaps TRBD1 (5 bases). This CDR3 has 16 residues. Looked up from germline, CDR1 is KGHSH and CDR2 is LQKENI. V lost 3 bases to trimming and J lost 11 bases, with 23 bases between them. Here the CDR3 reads CASSPTAGTGVVSQHF. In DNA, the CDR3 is TGTGCCAGCTCACCCACTGCGGGGACGGGAGTCGTATCCCAGCATTTT.

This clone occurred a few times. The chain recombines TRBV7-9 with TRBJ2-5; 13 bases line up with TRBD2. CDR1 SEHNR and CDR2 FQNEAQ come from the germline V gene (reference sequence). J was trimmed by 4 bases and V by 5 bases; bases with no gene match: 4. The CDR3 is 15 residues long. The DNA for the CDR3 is TGTGCCAGCAGCCCGTGGACTAGCGGGGGAGAGACCCAGTACTTC. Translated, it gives CASSPWTSGGETQYF. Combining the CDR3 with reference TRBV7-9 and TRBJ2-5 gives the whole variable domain DTGVSQNPRHKITKRGQNVTFRCDPISEHNRLYWYRQTLGQGPEFLTYFQNEAQLEKSRLLSDRFSAERPKGSFSTLEIQRTEQGDSAMYLCASSPWTSGGETQYFGPGTRLLVL.

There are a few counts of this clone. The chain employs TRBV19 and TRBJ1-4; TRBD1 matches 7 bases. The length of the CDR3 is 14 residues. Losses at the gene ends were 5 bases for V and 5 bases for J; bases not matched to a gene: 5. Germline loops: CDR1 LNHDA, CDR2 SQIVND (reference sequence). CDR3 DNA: TGTGCCAGTAGTTCCCCGGACAGGAATGAAAAACTGTTTTTT. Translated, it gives CASSSPDRNEKLFF.

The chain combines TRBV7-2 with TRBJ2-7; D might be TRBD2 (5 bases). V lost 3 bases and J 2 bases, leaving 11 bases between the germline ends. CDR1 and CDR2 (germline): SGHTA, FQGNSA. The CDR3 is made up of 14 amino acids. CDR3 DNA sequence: TGTGCCAGCAGCTTTAGTGCTAGCACCTACGAGCAGTACTTC. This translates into CASSFSASTYEQYF. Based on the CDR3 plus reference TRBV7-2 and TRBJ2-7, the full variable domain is GAGVSQSPSNKVTEKGKDVELRCDPISGHTALYWYRQSLGQGLEFLIYFQGNSAPDKSGLPSDRFSAERTGGSVSTLTIQRTQQEDSAVYLCASSFSASTYEQYFGPGTRLTVT.

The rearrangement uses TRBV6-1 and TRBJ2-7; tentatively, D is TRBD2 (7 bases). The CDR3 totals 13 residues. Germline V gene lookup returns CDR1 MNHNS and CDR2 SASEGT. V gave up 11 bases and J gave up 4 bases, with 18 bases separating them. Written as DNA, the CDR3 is TGTGCCCTGGGGGGGCAGGTTGGTTACGAGCAGTACTTC. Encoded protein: CALGGQVGYEQYF.

CDR3 in DNA: TGTGCCACCAGCTTCCGGACGGTACGACCCTACGAGCAGTACTTC. It codes for CATSFRTVRPYEQYF. The chain has TRBV15 and TRBJ2-7, with D uncertain. V lost 5 bases and J 2 bases, leaving 16 bases between the germline ends. The CDR3 length is 15 residues. Germline V gives CDR1 LNHNV, CDR2 YYDKDF (reference sequence).

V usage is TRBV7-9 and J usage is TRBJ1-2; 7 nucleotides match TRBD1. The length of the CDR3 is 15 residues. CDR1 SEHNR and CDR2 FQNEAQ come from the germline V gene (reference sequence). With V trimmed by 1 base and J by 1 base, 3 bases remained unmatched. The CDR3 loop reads CASSLVRGHNYGYTF. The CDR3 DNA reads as TGTGCCAGCAGCTTAGTAAGGGGGCATAACTATGGCTACACCTTC. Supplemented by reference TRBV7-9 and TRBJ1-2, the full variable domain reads DTGVSQNPRHKITKRGQNVTFRCDPISEHNRLYWYRQTLGQGPEFLTYFQNEAQLEKSRLLSDRFSAERPKGSFSTLEIQRTEQGDSAMYLCASSLVRGHNYGYTFGSGTRLTVV.

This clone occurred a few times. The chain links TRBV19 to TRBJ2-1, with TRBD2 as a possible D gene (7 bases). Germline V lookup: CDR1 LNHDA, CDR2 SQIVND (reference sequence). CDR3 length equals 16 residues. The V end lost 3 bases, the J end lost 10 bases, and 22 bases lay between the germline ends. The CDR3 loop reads CASSMKAGGPPEEQFF. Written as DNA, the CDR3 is TGTGCCAGTAGTATGAAGGCCGGGGGGCCACCCGAAGAGCAGTTCTTC. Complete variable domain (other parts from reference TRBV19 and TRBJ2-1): DGGITQSPKYLFRKEGQNVTLSCEQNLNHDAMYWYRQDPGQGLRLIYYSQIVNDFQKGDIAEGYSVSREKKESFPLTVTSAQKNPTAFYLCASSMKAGGPPEEQFFGPGTRLTVL.

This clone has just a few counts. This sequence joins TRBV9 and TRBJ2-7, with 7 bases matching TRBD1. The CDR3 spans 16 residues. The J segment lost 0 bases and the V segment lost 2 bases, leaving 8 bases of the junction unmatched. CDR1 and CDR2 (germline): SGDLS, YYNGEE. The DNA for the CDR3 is TGTGCCAGCAGCGTCGCCACAGGGGCGCACTCCTACGAGCAGTACTTC. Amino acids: CASSVATGAHSYEQYF.

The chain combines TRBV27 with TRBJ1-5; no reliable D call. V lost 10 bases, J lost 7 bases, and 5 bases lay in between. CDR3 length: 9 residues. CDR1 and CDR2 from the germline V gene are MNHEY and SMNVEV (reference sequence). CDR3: CATGQPQHF. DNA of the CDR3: TGTGCCACGGGCCAGCCCCAGCATTTT.

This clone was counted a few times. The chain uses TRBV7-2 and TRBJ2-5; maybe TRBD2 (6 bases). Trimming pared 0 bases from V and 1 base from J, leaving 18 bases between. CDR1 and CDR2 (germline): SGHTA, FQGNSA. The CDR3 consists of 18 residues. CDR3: CASSLALRASVSQETQYF. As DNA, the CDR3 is TGTGCCAGCAGCTTAGCATTAAGGGCTAGCGTCAGCCAAGAGACCCAGTACTTC.

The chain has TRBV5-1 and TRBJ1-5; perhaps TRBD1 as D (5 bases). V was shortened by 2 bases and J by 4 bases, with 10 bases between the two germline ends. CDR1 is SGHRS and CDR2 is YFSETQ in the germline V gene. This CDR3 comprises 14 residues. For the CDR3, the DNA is TGCGCCAGCAGCTTCGACAGCCTTAATCAGCCCCAGCATTTT. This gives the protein CASSFDSLNQPQHF.

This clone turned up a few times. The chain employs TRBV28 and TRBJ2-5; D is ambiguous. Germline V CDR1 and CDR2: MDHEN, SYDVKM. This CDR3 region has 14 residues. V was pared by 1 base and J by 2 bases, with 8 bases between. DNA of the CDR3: TGTGCCAGCAGTTTATCGGCGGATCAAGAGACCCAGTACTTC. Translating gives CASSLSADQETQYF. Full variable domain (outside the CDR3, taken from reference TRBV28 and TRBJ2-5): DVKVTQSSRYLVKRTGEKVFLECVQDMDHENMFWYRQDPGLGLRLIYFSYDVKMKEKGDIPEGYSVSREKKERFSLILESASTNQTSMYLCASSLSADQETQYFGPGTRLLVL.

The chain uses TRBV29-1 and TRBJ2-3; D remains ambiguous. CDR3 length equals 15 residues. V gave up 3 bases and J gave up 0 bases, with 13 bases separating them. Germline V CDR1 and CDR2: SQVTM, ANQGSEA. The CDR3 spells CSVDGRMESTDTQYF. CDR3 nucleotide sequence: TGCAGCGTTGACGGCAGAATGGAAAGCACAGATACGCAGTATTTT.

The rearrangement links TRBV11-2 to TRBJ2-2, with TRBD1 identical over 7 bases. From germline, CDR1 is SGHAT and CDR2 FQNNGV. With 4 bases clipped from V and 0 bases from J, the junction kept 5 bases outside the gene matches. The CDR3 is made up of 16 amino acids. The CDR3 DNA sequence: TGTGCCAGCAGCTCCCAGGGGACAGCGAACACCGGGGAGCTGTTTTTT. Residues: CASSSQGTANTGELFF. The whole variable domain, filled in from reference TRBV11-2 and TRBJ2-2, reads EAGVAQSPRYKIIEKRQSVAFWCNPISGHATLYWYQQILGQGPKLLIQFQNNGVVDDSQLPKDRFSAERLKGVDSTLKIQPAKLEDSAVYLCASSSQGTANTGELFFGEGSRLTVL.

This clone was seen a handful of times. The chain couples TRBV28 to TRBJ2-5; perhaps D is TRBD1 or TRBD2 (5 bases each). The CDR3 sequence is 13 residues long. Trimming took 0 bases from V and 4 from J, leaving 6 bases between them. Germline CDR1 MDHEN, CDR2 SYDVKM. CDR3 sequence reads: CASSLWGVETQYF. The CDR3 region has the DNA TGTGCCAGCAGTTTATGGGGGGTAGAGACCCAGTACTTC.

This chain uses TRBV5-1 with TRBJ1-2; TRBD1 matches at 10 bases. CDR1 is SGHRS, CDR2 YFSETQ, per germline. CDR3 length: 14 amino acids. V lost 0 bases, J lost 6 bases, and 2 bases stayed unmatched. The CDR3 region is CASSLVGTGDGYTF. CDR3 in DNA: TGCGCCAGCAGCTTGGTGGGGACAGGGGATGGCTACACCTTC.

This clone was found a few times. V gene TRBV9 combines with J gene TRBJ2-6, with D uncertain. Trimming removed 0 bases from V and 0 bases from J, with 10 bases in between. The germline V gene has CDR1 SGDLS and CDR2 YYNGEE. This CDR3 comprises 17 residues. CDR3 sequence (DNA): TGTGCCAGCAGCGTAGCCCGACACTTCTCTGGGGCCAACGTCCTGACTTTC. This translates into CASSVARHFSGANVLTF. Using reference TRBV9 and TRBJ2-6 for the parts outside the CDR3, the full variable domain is DSGVTQTPKHLITATGQRVTLRCSPRSGDLSVYWYQQSLDQGLQFLIQYYNGEERAKGNILERFSAQQFPDLHSELNLSSLELGDSALYFCASSVARHFSGANVLTFGAGSRLTVL.

In DNA form, the CDR3 reads TGCAGCGTTGAAAGAACAGCGAACTATGGCTACACCTTC. This encodes CSVERTANYGYTF. V is TRBV29-1 and J is TRBJ1-2; no firm D call. V lost 2 bases and J lost 2, with 9 bases in between. Germline loops: CDR1 SQVTM, CDR2 ANQGSEA. This CDR3 is built from 13 residues.